Here is one T cell receptor beta chain with its context. This sample stems from a study of blood T cell repertoires in COVID-19. Study context: Acute and convalescent COVID-19 samples came from the United States, Italy and Spain. PBMCs, B-cell-depleted T cells, or T cells provided the cDNA or gDNA that made up the material.

Under the authors' procedure: By means of reference gene primer amplification, nucleated cell counts were estimated. Profiling relied on immunoSEQ multiplex PCR, and the TCRdb table lists in-frame clones only, not all of them. That table gives V, J and clone size, and the DNA gave D and trimming. This table has some 120,000 clones, approximately 84% appearing once. The source of this sequence is a woman aged 55-70 years with acute or convalescent COVID-19. Material: peripheral blood.

The CDR3 nucleotides are TGCGCCAGCAGCTTGGTAGGCAGGGCTCTGTACCAAGAGACCCAGTACTTC. Its protein is CASSLVGRALYQETQYF. The V call is TRBV5-1, the J call TRBJ2-5, with D possibly TRBD1 on 5 matching bases. The CDR3 is made up of 17 amino acids. V shed 0 bases and J shed 0 bases, with 15 bases lying between them. Germline lookup yields CDR1 SGHRS and CDR2 YFSETQ.